Presented here are 23 T cell receptor beta chains from one specimen sequenced in a study of T cells in tumors after PD-1 blockade (dated by TCRdb to between 2018 and 2020). The library was generated by the immunoSEQ multiplex PCR assay. Drawn from immuneACCESS, this table holds only the in-frame rearrangements with V and J called that TCRdb kept. Clones are partly lost; checked studies trace under half to an unresolved V gene and leave the rest unexplained. A total of about 33,000 clones appear in this sample, more than 70% of them only once. The ten largest clones represent about 35% of the sample. The sample's time point label is to be understood as: before anti-PD-1 therapy. Source: PBMCs, taken before anti-PD-1 treatment. These receptors came from a human donor with basal cell carcinoma.

This clone came up once. The CDR3 sequence is CASSLMTGAGNTIYF. The CDR3 bases are TGTGCCAGCAGCCTAATGACAGGGGCGGGAAACACCATATATTTT. The chain combines TRBV2 with TRBJ1-3, with 8 positions matching TRBD1. Unmatched junction bases numbered 8, after V lost 6 bases and J lost 4 bases. The germline V gene encodes CDR1 SNHLY and CDR2 FYNNEI. The CDR3 is made up of 15 amino acids.

V gene TRBV7-9 combines with J gene TRBJ1-4, with 7 bases aligning to TRBD1. Germline assignment: CDR1 SEHNR and CDR2 FQNEAQ (reference sequence). Losses at the gene ends were 2 bases for V and 5 bases for J; bases not matched to a gene: 5. CDR3 length: 15 amino acids. The CDR3 DNA reads TGTGCCAGCAGCTTACTCAACAGGGGAAATGAAAAACTGTTTTTT. Amino acid sequence: CASSLLNRGNEKLFF.

The CDR3, as DNA: TGTGCCAGCAGCTTGGGCTTCACCACCGGGGAGCTGTTTTTT. This codes for CASSLGFTTGELFF. The rearrangement uses TRBV5-4 and TRBJ2-2; D uncertain. The CDR3 is 14 amino acids. In germline, CDR1 is SGHNT, CDR2 YYREEE (reference sequence). The ends were cut back, 0 bases at V and 4 bases at J, with 7 bases in the middle. Combining the CDR3 with reference TRBV5-4 and TRBJ2-2 gives the whole variable domain ETGVTQSPTHLIKTRGQQVTLRCSSQSGHNTVSWYQQALGQGPQFIFQYYREEENGRGNFPPRFSGLQFPNYSSELNVNALELDDSALYLCASSLGFTTGELFFGEGSRLTVL.

This chain joins TRBV6-5 and TRBJ2-7; D call uncertain. Germline V gives CDR1 MNHEY, CDR2 SVGAGI. The CDR3 contains 15 residues. Trimming took 4 bases from V and 4 from J, leaving 17 bases between them. DNA for the CDR3: TGTGCCAGCAGTTCGCCTGCCTCATCCCAATACGAGCAGTACTTC. It encodes CASSSPASSQYEQYF.

The CDR3 DNA reads as TGTGCCAGCAGTCCGTCGGACAGGGGCGGTGGCTACACCTTC. It specifies CASSPSDRGGGYTF. The chain has TRBV6-6 and TRBJ1-2; 9 nucleotides align to TRBD1. The V gene's germline CDR1 is MNHNY and CDR2 SVGAGI (reference sequence). J was trimmed by 7 bases and V by 5 bases; bases with no gene match: 8. CDR3 length: 14 residues.

V usage is TRBV11-3 and J usage is TRBJ2-1, with TRBD1 identical over 8 bases. CDR3 length: 13 amino acids. After removal of 8 bases from V and 7 bases from J, the junction contained 7 bases not matched to a gene. Germline lookup yields CDR1 SGHNT and CDR2 YENEEA. The CDR3 region is CASGQGPWNEQFF. DNA of the CDR3: TGTGCCAGCGGACAGGGCCCCTGGAATGAGCAGTTCTTC.

The chain has TRBV18 and TRBJ1-2; TRBD1 matches 9 bases. The V gene end was trimmed by 2 bases and the J gene end by 3 bases; junction bases not matched to a gene: 10. CDR3 size: 17 residues. Germline assignment: CDR1 KGHSH and CDR2 LQKENI. CDR3 amino acids: CASSPITTGQGYYGYTF. As DNA, the CDR3 is TGTGCCAGCTCACCAATCACTACGGGACAGGGTTACTATGGCTACACCTTC. The full variable domain, completed using reference TRBV18 and TRBJ1-2, is NAGVMQNPRHLVRRRGQEARLRCSPMKGHSHVYWYRQLPEEGLKFMVYLQKENIIDESGMPKERFSAEFPKEGPSILRIQQVVRGDSAAYFCASSPITTGQGYYGYTFGSGTRLTVV.

This chain uses TRBV5-1 with TRBJ2-1, with D possibly being TRBD2 (5 bases). This CDR3 spans 17 amino acids. Trimming removed 1 base from V and 0 bases from J, with 14 bases in between. In germline, CDR1 is SGHRS, CDR2 YFSETQ. CDR3 DNA: TGCGCCAGCAGCTTGTCGTGGACTCCTAGCTCCTACAATGAGCAGTTCTTC. Translation gives CASSLSWTPSSYNEQFF.

V is TRBV28 and J is TRBJ1-5; perhaps TRBD1 as D (5 bases). The CDR3 has 15 amino acids. Germline assignment: CDR1 MDHEN and CDR2 SYDVKM. V shed 6 bases and J shed 0 bases, with 12 bases lying between them. The CDR3 DNA is TGTGCCAGCAGCGGGGCATCTCGTAGCAATCAGCCCCAGCATTTT. Translating it yields CASSGASRSNQPQHF.

V gene TRBV7-9 combines with J gene TRBJ2-7; unclear D gene. The CDR3 sequence is 13 residues long. Between the trimmed V and J ends, which lost 1 base and 2 bases, there was a span of 6 bases. CDR1 and CDR2 from the germline V gene are SEHNR and FQNEAQ (reference sequence). The CDR3 sequence is CASSLVVAYEQYF. CDR3 DNA: TGTGCCAGCAGCTTAGTCGTAGCCTACGAGCAGTACTTC.

A single count supports this clone. The J gene is TRBJ1-4, the V gene TRBV28; perhaps TRBD1 as D (6 bases). Trimming removed 2 bases from V and 4 bases from J, with 11 bases in between. This CDR3 spans 15 amino acids. Germline V gene sequence: CDR1 MDHEN, CDR2 SYDVKM. CDR3 nucleotide sequence: TGTGCCAGCAGTTTAGCCGGACAGAGTAATGAAAAACTGTTTTTT. Its protein product is CASSLAGQSNEKLFF.

The rearrangement joins TRBV7-9 to TRBJ1-4; no reliable D call. Trimming pared 3 bases from V and 5 bases from J, leaving 10 bases between. This CDR3 has 14 residues. Germline assignment: CDR1 SEHNR and CDR2 FQNEAQ (reference sequence). CDR3 in amino acids: CASSLPEMNEKLFF. For the CDR3, the DNA is TGTGCCAGCAGCTTGCCGGAGATGAATGAAAAACTGTTTTTT.

This clone was seen only a few times. The chain carries TRBV7-9 and TRBJ2-3; maybe TRBD1 (5 bases). V lost 5 bases and J lost 0, with 18 bases in between. The CDR3 extends over 17 amino acids. Germline V gene sequence: CDR1 SEHNR, CDR2 FQNEAQ (reference sequence). The CDR3 DNA is TGTGCCAGCAGCCCCCGTAGGGGCGTTTGGAGCACAGATACGCAGTATTTT. Translated: CASSPRRGVWSTDTQYF.

This clone came up a few times. This sequence joins TRBV7-2 and TRBJ1-6; a possible D gene is TRBD1 (5 bases). Between the trimmed V and J ends, which lost 1 base and 13 bases, there was a span of 20 bases. The length of the CDR3 is 16 residues. CDR1 is SGHTA and CDR2 is FQGNSA in the germline V gene. The CDR3 reads CASSLEIGGHEKPLHF. CDR3 bases: TGTGCCAGCAGCTTAGAGATCGGAGGACACGAGAAGCCCCTCCACTTT.

The CDR3 here is CASSPTQANSPLHF. The CDR3 bases are TGTGCCAGTAGTCCCACGCAGGCTAATTCACCCCTCCACTTT. The rearrangement uses TRBV19 and TRBJ1-6, with D uncertain. This CDR3 has 14 residues. Germline V gives CDR1 LNHDA, CDR2 SQIVND (reference sequence). V lost 5 bases and J lost 6, with 11 bases in between.

There are a few counts of this clone. This chain joins TRBV19 and TRBJ1-3; the D is unclear. This CDR3 region has 12 residues. Per the germline V gene, CDR1 is LNHDA and CDR2 is SQIVND (reference sequence). Between the trimmed V and J ends, which lost 5 bases and 3 bases, there was a span of 5 bases. The CDR3: CASSGDGNTIYF. CDR3 nucleotide sequence: TGTGCCAGTAGTGGTGATGGAAACACCATATATTTT.

The chain is built from TRBV30 and TRBJ1-4, with 8 bases aligning to TRBD1. V trimming: 1 base; J trimming: 8 bases; junction bases outside the gene matches: 9. This CDR3 contains 15 residues. Germline V CDR1 and CDR2: GTSNPN, SVGIG (reference sequence). The DNA for the CDR3 is TGTGCCTGGAGTGGTCCGGACAGGGCCCAAGAAAAACTGTTTTTT. It encodes CAWSGPDRAQEKLFF.

CDR3 in DNA: TGTGCCAGCAGCCCGGCAGACAATGAGCAGTTCTTC. It translates to CASSPADNEQFF. This rearrangement joins TRBV9 to TRBJ2-1; no clear D. Germline V gives CDR1 SGDLS, CDR2 YYNGEE. V was shortened by 4 bases and J by 5 bases, with 7 bases between the two germline ends. This CDR3 contains 12 residues.

This chain joins TRBV5-4 and TRBJ1-3; 7 bases line up with TRBD1. CDR3 length equals 14 residues. Germline assignment: CDR1 SGHNT and CDR2 YYREEE (reference sequence). V trimming: 4 bases; J trimming: 4 bases; junction bases outside the gene matches: 5. This CDR3 reads CASSEDRAGNTIYF. CDR3 nucleotide sequence: TGTGCCAGCAGCGAAGACAGGGCCGGAAACACCATATATTTT.

This clone was counted once. The rearrangement joins TRBV4-1 to TRBJ1-3; the D is unclear. The CDR3 covers 16 residues. With 0 bases removed from V and 0 bases from J, the gap between germline ends came to 9 bases. Germline V lookup: CDR1 MGHRA, CDR2 YSYEKL. CDR3 residues: CASSQDSGNSGNTIYF. As DNA, the CDR3 is TGCGCCAGCAGCCAAGATTCCGGGAACTCTGGAAACACCATATATTTT.

This clone is a singleton in its sample. The gene calls are TRBV2 and TRBJ2-5; the D gene is possibly TRBD2 (6 bases). Germline V gene lookup returns CDR1 SNHLY and CDR2 FYNNEI. Trimming left V 0 bases short and J 4 bases short, with 12 bases between. The CDR3 has 15 residues. The CDR3, as DNA: TGTGCCAGCAGTGAAGCGCGGGCCGGGGGAGAGACCCAGTACTTC. Translating gives CASSEARAGGETQYF.

In this sample, this clone turned up a few times. V gene TRBV13 combines with J gene TRBJ2-1; D may match TRBD1 or TRBD2 (6 bases each). CDR1 and CDR2 from the germline V gene are PRHDT and FYEKMQ (reference sequence). With 5 bases removed from V and 9 bases from J, the gap between germline ends came to 17 bases. This CDR3 contains 14 residues. DNA for the CDR3: TGTGCCAGCAGCGCTAACAGGGACTTCGGTGAGCAGTTCTTC. This encodes CASSANRDFGEQFF.

This chain connects TRBV19 to TRBJ2-1, with 12 positions matching TRBD2. Germline-derived CDR1 and CDR2 are LNHDA and SQIVND (reference sequence). With 0 bases clipped from V and 4 bases from J, the junction kept 1 base outside the gene matches. The CDR3 has 16 residues. The CDR3 bases are TGTGCCAGTAGTATAGATCTAGCGGGAGGGTACAATGAGCAGTTCTTC. Its protein is CASSIDLAGGYNEQFF.